The sequence of this T cell receptor (beta chain) was determined in a study of OX40 agonist ivuxolimab in advanced cancers. At the level of the study: Patients achieving partial responses numbered three: one hepatocellular carcinoma case and two cutaneous melanoma cases.

With regard to this clone: Its antigen is not known.

Study results and caveats: Averaged across samples, CD8+ T cells carried more expanded clones than CD4+ did.

Germline CDR1 and CDR2: SGHTA and FQGNSA. Trimming at V came to 5 bases and at J to 5 bases, leaving 9 bases not matched to a gene. The CDR3 consists of 15 residues. Method: immunoSEQ multiplex PCR; TCRdb's copy keeps in-frame clones and lacks some. In the table there are tens of thousands of clones, 90% to 95% of which are singletons. This sequence joins TRBV7-2 and TRBJ2-4, with 7 bases aligning to TRBD1. The clonotype was recovered from an adult with an advanced solid tumor such as melanoma, head and neck, liver or kidney cancer. The source material was CD4+ or CD8+ T cells sorted from blood, sampled in a trial of the OX40 agonist ivuxolimab. Here the CDR3 reads CASSIETGLENIQYF. DNA of the CDR3: TGTGCCAGCAGCATCGAGACAGGGTTAGAAAACATTCAGTACTTC.